The T cell receptor (beta chain) under discussion was sequenced for a study of Graves' ophthalmopathy and Graves' hyperthyroidism. Study findings and constraints: Stable hyperthyroidism and ophthalmopathy were told apart by a 13-signature model, which achieved around 90% sensitivity and around 80% specificity.

Beta-chain TCR CDR3 regions were amplified from RNA transcripts. HTBI-primed RT-PCR formed the first round, and a multiplex PCR formed the second. TCRdb re-derived calls from the multiplex PCR reads in MiXCR, one entry per CDR3 protein. The sample comprises 500,000 to 700,000 distinct CDR3 sequences, around a fifth of which are singletons, and 7.1% rests with the top ten. Patients with other autoimmune diseases, uncontrolled infections, pregnancy or lactation were excluded. PBMCs stemmed from over 9.5 ml of fresh peripheral blood. The CDR3 is 20 amino acids. V lost 0 bases, J lost 1 base, and 14 bases stayed unmatched. Germline V gene sequence: CDR1 MNHEY, CDR2 SVGEGT. This clonotype was counted many times. Antigen unknown.

The source material was peripheral blood. This TCR came from a woman aged 18-29 years with stable Graves' hyperthyroidism. Some clones in this sample may be carry-over from other donors' samples. This chain joins TRBV6-2 or TRBV6-3 and TRBJ2-7; 11 nucleotides agree with TRBD2. CDR3 in amino acids: CASSYSRSGGANSLSYEQYF. CDR3 bases: TGTGCCAGCAGTTACTCGCGTAGCGGGGGGGCAAATTCCTTATCCTACGAGCAGTACTTC.